Described below is a single T cell receptor (beta chain) sequence and its context. Its target is not known. The data originate from a study of cytomegalovirus exposure and HLA in healthy donors. The overall study: Across 300 to 400 genotyped donors, approximately 80% landed in the Caucasian-associated ancestry cluster.

Overall study results and limits: The classifier was said to identify cytomegalovirus status with high specificity and sensitivity.

Trimming took 2 bases from V and 2 from J; bases not matched to a gene: 5. This CDR3 spans 16 amino acids. From germline, CDR1 is MNHNS and CDR2 SASEGT. Primers included in the PCR were 60 Vbeta and 13 Jbeta primers. Profiled with immunoSEQ multiplex PCR; TCRdb holds only in-frame clones, not every one. The table counts some 75,000 clones; 4.5% to 6% lies in the top ten. The TCR comes from a man in his forties in good health and CMV-seronegative. The chain couples TRBV6-1 to TRBJ2-3; 9 bases match TRBD2. Sequenced sample: PBMCs. This chain's CDR3 is CASSEWERGDTDTQYF. The CDR3 nucleotides read TGTGCCAGCAGTGAATGGGAGCGGGGGGACACAGATACGCAGTATTTT.